This TCR beta chain appears in the sequencing data of a study of OX40 agonist ivuxolimab in advanced cancers. Study overall: From about 20 to 80 years was the age range, with a mean of about 56 years, and 70% to 85% were male.

This CDR3 is 13 amino acids long. Germline values: CDR1 LGHNT, CDR2 FRNRAP. V was pared by 6 bases and J by 3 bases, with 2 bases of the junction left unmatched. Repertoires were generated with immunoSEQ multiplex PCR, while TCRdb's copy carries only in-frame clones and drops some. The sample includes approximately 84,000 clones, approximately 89% seen only once; the top ten take less than 0.2%. The chain is built from TRBV12-5 and TRBJ1-3; TRBD1 aligns across 7 bases. Sequencing was performed on CD4+ or CD8+ T cells sorted from blood, taken in a trial of the OX40 agonist ivuxolimab. This clonotype was sampled from an adult with an advanced solid tumor such as melanoma, head and neck, liver or kidney cancer. The CDR3 DNA follows: TGTGCTAGTGGGCCAGGGGGTGGAAACACCATATATTTT. This gives the protein CASGPGGGNTIYF.